This entry features one T cell receptor beta chain sequence. It has no known antigen specificity. Within one base of it there is no much larger clone, and no base qualities were kept. To sequence the TCRbeta CDR3 region, genomic DNA was isolated from the sorted cells. TCRbeta CDR3 regions were sequenced using the immunoSEQ Assay. TCRdb obtained this table from immuneACCESS and retained in-frame rearrangements with V and J assigned. These tables miss some clones; where compared with another copy, unresolved V genes account for less than half of the shortfall, and the remainder is unexplained. The sample includes roughly 91,000 clones, with about 96% observed a single time. The ten largest clones represent roughly 2% of the sample. The sample belongs to a study of OX40 agonist ivuxolimab in advanced cancers. For the study in its entirety: The costimulatory receptor OX40 (CD134) was targeted by ivuxolimab, a fully human IgG2 agonistic monoclonal antibody. Partial responses were achieved by three dose-escalation patients, of whom one had hepatocellular carcinoma and two had cutaneous melanoma. In the dose-escalation cohort, 70% to 85% of patients were male, and the mean age was approximately 60 years with a range of roughly 20 to 79. The purpose of peripheral TCRbeta sequencing was to test whether ivuxolimab changed TCR sequence diversity and led to clonal T-cell expansion. Of the approximately 54 dose-escalation patients, hepatocellular carcinoma was present in some 19, melanoma in some 15, renal cell carcinoma in 9 and head and neck cancer in 9. The monotherapy dose-escalation portion (N of about 50 patients) of the phase I ivuxolimab trial is reported in the paper. Intravenous ivuxolimab was administered to patients every 2 weeks at six dose levels: 0.01, 0.1, 0.3, 1.5, 3 and 10 mg/kg. Patients were allowed to have had prior anti-PD-1, anti-PD-L1 or anti-CTLA-4 therapy, and less than 45% of the dose-escalation patients had previously received checkpoint inhibitors. Broad study findings and their caveats: Which antigens the clonally expanded peripheral T cells were specific for was not determined. Clonal expansion of both CD4+ and CD8+ blood T cells was observed from baseline to week 6 at doses 0.1 to 3.0 mg/kg. In the 0.1-3.0 mg/kg groups, partial responders had among the lowest normalized peripheral clonal expansion, particularly in CD8+ T cells. Low levels of normalized T-cell clonal expansion were also seen in some patients who did not respond. After ivuxolimab, more expanded clones were found on average in CD8+ T cells than in CD4+ T cells.

Counted from cysteine to phenylalanine, this CDR3 has 16 amino acids. Just CDR3 DNA is preserved here, 48 bases in frame from base 1. V lost 2 bases and J lost 10 bases, and the count of bases not matched to a germline gene is 12. CDR1 and CDR2 are drawn from the germline V gene (reference sequence): SEHNR, FQNEAQ. Patients with autoimmune disease history or receiving systemic immunosuppression were excluded from the trial. Peripheral blood for TCR sequencing was collected from all dose cohorts at baseline, on cycle 4 day 1, and on cycle 7 day 1. Samples were obtained from an open-label, multicenter, first-in-human phase I dose-escalation trial of ivuxolimab. Adults with locally advanced or metastatic head and neck squamous cell, hepatocellular, melanoma or renal cell carcinoma were enrolled in the trial. Before TCR sequencing, CD4+ and CD8+ T cells were separately sorted from peripheral blood.

The rearranged segments are TRBV7-9 and TRBJ2-1, with TRBD1 identical over 9 junction bases. Specimen: CD4+ or CD8+ T cells sorted from blood, collected in a trial of the OX40 agonist ivuxolimab. This receptor was obtained from an adult with an advanced solid tumor such as melanoma, head and neck, liver or kidney cancer. CDR3 region: CASSLPGTGKLEEQFF. The DNA sequence is TGTGCCAGCAGCTTACCAGGGACAGGGAAGCTGGAGGAGCAGTTCTTC.